The table lists the clone carrying this T cell receptor beta chain with a few counts. What it recognizes is unknown. The data stem from a study of T cells in Graves' hyperthyroidism and ophthalmopathy. General study points: A 13 V-J model separated ophthalmopathy from stable hyperthyroidism.

Using RNA transcripts as the source, TCR beta CDR3 regions were amplified. TCR CDR3 underwent first-round RT-PCR with the HTBI primer set. From the multiplex PCR reads, TCRdb called clonotypes with MiXCR, one entry per CDR3 protein. Of roughly 700,000 distinct CDR3 sequences listed, less than 15% are singletons. Germline CDR1 and CDR2: MNHNS and SASEGT. The CDR3 totals 15 residues. Deletions cut 5 bases from V and 3 bases from J, with 16 bases between. This chain joins TRBV6-1 and TRBJ2-5; D possibly corresponds to TRBD2 (6 bases). The specimen was blood. The clonotype comes from a woman aged 18-29 years with Graves' hyperthyroidism. The DNA of the CDR3 is TGTGCCAGCAGTCTAGTGGGGACTTCCAAAGAGACCCAGTACTTC. Translation gives CASSLVGTSKETQYF.